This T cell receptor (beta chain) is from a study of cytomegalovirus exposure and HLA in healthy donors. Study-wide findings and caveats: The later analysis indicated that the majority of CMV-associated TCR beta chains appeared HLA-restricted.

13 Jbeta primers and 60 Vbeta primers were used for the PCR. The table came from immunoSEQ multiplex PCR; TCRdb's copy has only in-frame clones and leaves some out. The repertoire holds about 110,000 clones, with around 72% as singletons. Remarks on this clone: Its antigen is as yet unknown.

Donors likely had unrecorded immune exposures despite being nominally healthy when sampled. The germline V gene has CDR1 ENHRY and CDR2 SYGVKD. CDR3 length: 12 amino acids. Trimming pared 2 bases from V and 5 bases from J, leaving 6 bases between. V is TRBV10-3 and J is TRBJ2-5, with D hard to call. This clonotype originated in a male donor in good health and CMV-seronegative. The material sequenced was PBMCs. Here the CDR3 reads CAISEGSETQYF. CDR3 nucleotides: TGTGCCATCAGTGAGGGCTCGGAGACCCAGTACTTC.